Listed below are T cell receptor beta chains from one sample, sequenced in a study of blood T cell repertoires in COVID-19. The table came from immunoSEQ multiplex PCR; TCRdb's copy has only in-frame clones and leaves some out. This sample has about 260,000 clones, with around 87% found just once. The sample consisted of peripheral blood. All receptors come from a woman between 45 and 60 years old with acute or convalescent COVID-19. Both conserved end residues are part of each CDR3. D genes are given only for firm matches. Clone size appears in some rows only: once, few, many, or a class for an expanded clone.

cdr3_nt,cdr3_aa,v_call,j_call,d_call,clone_size
TGTGCCAGCAGGTTGGGACAGATCGGCTACACCTTC,CASRLGQIGYTF,TRBV12-3/TRBV12-4,TRBJ1-2,TRBD1,-
TGTGCCAGCAGCTCCTACCAAGAGACCCAGTACTTC,CASSSYQETQYF,TRBV5-4,TRBJ2-5,-,-
TGTGCCAGCAGCGGACTAGCGCAAGAGACCCAGTACTTC,CASSGLAQETQYF,TRBV6-2/TRBV6-3,TRBJ2-5,TRBD2,-
TGTGCCAGCAGCCAAGCTCCGGGACTAGCGGGAGATGATGAGCAGTTCTTC,CASSQAPGLAGDDEQFF,TRBV4-2,TRBJ2-1,TRBD2,few
TGTGCCAGCAGTTTTGATTGGGGGGAGTGGGGCACAGATACGCAGTATTTT,CASSFDWGEWGTDTQYF,TRBV28,TRBJ2-3,-,-
TGTGCCAGCAGTTTGCCGGGACAGAAGGCCCATGAGCAGTTCTTC,CASSLPGQKAHEQFF,TRBV28,TRBJ2-1,TRBD1,-
TGTGCCAGCAGTCCCTGGGGGGGGGCGGATGGCTACACCTTC,CASSPWGGADGYTF,TRBV28,TRBJ1-2,-,few
TGTGCCAGCAGTCCACAGGGCGGTAAAGCTTTCTTT,CASSPQGGKAFF,TRBV28,TRBJ1-1,-,-
TGCGCCAGCAGCTTAATGGGGGCAGGTCAGCCCCAGCATTTT,CASSLMGAGQPQHF,TRBV5-1,TRBJ1-5,-,-
TGTGCCATCAGTGAGTCGTCGGAGGGGGAAGCTTTCTTT,CAISESSEGEAFF,TRBV10-3,TRBJ1-1,-,-
TGTGCCAGCAGTTTATATTCTGGGACAGGGTTCTACAATGAGCAGTTCTTC,CASSLYSGTGFYNEQFF,TRBV27,TRBJ2-1,TRBD1,-
TGTGCCAGCAGTTTATTTCGGGACATCGGAAACACCATATATTTT,CASSLFRDIGNTIYF,TRBV28,TRBJ1-3,-,few
TGTGCCAGCAGTTTCCCTAGGCAGGGGCGCGGCTACACCTTC,CASSFPRQGRGYTF,TRBV6-2/TRBV6-3,TRBJ1-2,-,-
TGTGCCAGCAGTTCCCATGGGGAGCCTAGCACAGATACGCAGTATTTT,CASSSHGEPSTDTQYF,TRBV28,TRBJ2-3,-,once
TGTGCCAGCACCGGCGCCAGCCACACTATGAACACTGAAGCTTTCTTT,CASTGASHTMNTEAFF,TRBV11-1,TRBJ1-1,-,few
TGTGCCAGCAGCATAGGGACTAGCGGGAGGGCCTCTACTGAGCAGTTCTTC,CASSIGTSGRASTEQFF,TRBV11-3,TRBJ2-1,TRBD2,-
TGTGCCAGCAGCCTGCAGGGGGTCACCCACAGGAATGAGCAGTTCTTC,CASSLQGVTHRNEQFF,TRBV7-9,TRBJ2-1,TRBD1,few
TGTGCCAGCAGCCAAGATGCCCAGGGCATCTATGGCTACACCTTC,CASSQDAQGIYGYTF,TRBV3-1/TRBV3-2,TRBJ1-2,-,-
TGTGCCAGCAGAGGAGCCGGGAACACCGGGGAGCTGTTTTTT,CASRGAGNTGELFF,TRBV7-3,TRBJ2-2,-,once
TGTGCCAGCTCAACCGACAGGGGTATCTCTGGAAACACCATATATTTT,CASSTDRGISGNTIYF,TRBV18,TRBJ1-3,TRBD1,-
TGTGCCAGCAGCCCGCACAGGGTTGGGAACCAAGAGACCCAGTACTTC,CASSPHRVGNQETQYF,TRBV7-8,TRBJ2-5,-,-
TGTGCCACCAGCCGCCCGGGGGGTCGAGCTTTCTTT,CATSRPGGRAFF,TRBV24-1,TRBJ1-1,-,-
TGTGCCAGCAGCTTGGCAGGGGTAGCCAAAAACATTCAGTACTTC,CASSLAGVAKNIQYF,TRBV5-8,TRBJ2-4,-,-
TGTGCCTGGAGTCTTCTTGGGAGCCGCCGTCACTATGGCTACACCTTC,CAWSLLGSRRHYGYTF,TRBV30,TRBJ1-2,-,-
TGTGCCAGCAATCGGGGTTTGACGGGCAATCAGCCCCAGCATTTT,CASNRGLTGNQPQHF,TRBV2,TRBJ1-5,-,few
TGTGCCACCAGTCCAACCCTCCGACAGATTGGGGTGAACACTGAAGCTTTCTTT,CATSPTLRQIGVNTEAFF,TRBV24-1,TRBJ1-1,-,-
TGTGCCAGCAGCTTATACATCACTTCGGAGGGCTACACCTTC,CASSLYITSEGYTF,TRBV7-2,TRBJ1-2,-,-
TGTGCCAGCAGTTTAATTTGGCGGGGGGCCGAAGCTTTCTTT,CASSLIWRGAEAFF,TRBV28,TRBJ1-1,-,-
TGTGCCAGCAGTTACCTAATGCGCGGCTACACCTTC,CASSYLMRGYTF,TRBV28,TRBJ1-2,-,-
TGTGCCAGCAGCTTCAGGACAGGGGATATACAGAGCGGGGAGCTGTTTTTT,CASSFRTGDIQSGELFF,TRBV5-4,TRBJ2-2,TRBD1,-
TGTGCCAGCAGTTTATCGATCGTCACTAGCGGGAGTTACGAGCAGTACTTC,CASSLSIVTSGSYEQYF,TRBV27,TRBJ2-7,TRBD2,-
TGTGCCAGCAGTGAAGAGGCAGCCGGAGGGGCGAGCAATCAGCCCCAGCATTTT,CASSEEAAGGASNQPQHF,TRBV2,TRBJ1-5,-,few
TGTGCCAGCAGTCCACGCCTAAGGACTAGCGGGAGGGCAGATACGCAGTATTTT,CASSPRLRTSGRADTQYF,TRBV27,TRBJ2-3,TRBD2,-
TGCGCCAGCAGCGGCACAGGGATCGGTTACAATGAGCAGTTCTTC,CASSGTGIGYNEQFF,TRBV5-1,TRBJ2-1,-,-
TGTGCCAGTAGTACGGGGGGGCTCACTGAAGCTTTCTTT,CASSTGGLTEAFF,TRBV19,TRBJ1-1,-,few
TGTGCCAGCAGTGAAGCGCTGGACATTTGGGGCGTGGGGAATGAGCAGTTCTTC,CASSEALDIWGVGNEQFF,TRBV2,TRBJ2-1,-,once
TGTGCCAGCAGCTGCCCCCGGCCTAGCGGGAGAGAGACCCAGTACTTC,CASSCPRPSGRETQYF,TRBV7-3,TRBJ2-5,TRBD2,-
TGCGCCAGCAGCCTATACAGGGGAAACACTGAAGCTTTCTTT,CASSLYRGNTEAFF,TRBV5-1,TRBJ1-1,TRBD1,-
TGTGCCAGCAGCTTAGAACCCGGGACAGGGGCACTCAATCAGCCCCAGCATTTT,CASSLEPGTGALNQPQHF,TRBV7-8,TRBJ1-5,TRBD1,-
TGTGCCTGGAGTGTGCGGGACAATCAGCCCCAGCATTTT,CAWSVRDNQPQHF,TRBV30,TRBJ1-5,-,-
TGTGCCACCAGTGATTCGACAGGGGCCTCCTACGAGCAGTACTTC,CATSDSTGASYEQYF,TRBV24-1,TRBJ2-7,TRBD1,-
TGTGCCAGCAGCTTAGTGACTAGCGGGGCCTACGAGCAGTACTTC,CASSLVTSGAYEQYF,TRBV7-2,TRBJ2-7,TRBD2,-
TGCAGCGTTGAGAGCGAGGGCGAGCAGTACTTC,CSVESEGEQYF,TRBV29-1,TRBJ2-7,-,-
TGCGCCAGCAGCTTTTTTACTAGCGGGAACACCGGGGAGCTGTTTTTT,CASSFFTSGNTGELFF,TRBV5-1,TRBJ2-2,TRBD2,-
TGTGCCAGCAGCTCCCCAAGCACCGGGACAGACCAGCATACGCAGTATTTT,CASSSPSTGTDQHTQYF,TRBV7-3,TRBJ2-3,TRBD1,-
TGTGCCAGTAGCCGGCCGGGGGATTATGGCTACACCTTC,CASSRPGDYGYTF,TRBV25-1,TRBJ1-2,-,-
TGCAGTGCTAGTTGGCAGGGGGCGCGGCTAGCGGCGTACAATGAGCAGTTCTTC,CSASWQGARLAAYNEQFF,TRBV20-1,TRBJ2-1,-,once
TGTGCCAGCAGGGATAGCGGGAGTAACGGGGAGCTGTTTTTT,CASRDSGSNGELFF,TRBV7-9,TRBJ2-2,TRBD2,-
TGCAGCGTTGAAATCGGGGGTAGAAAAGCTTTCTTT,CSVEIGGRKAFF,TRBV29-1,TRBJ1-1,-,-
TGTGCCATCACCACTGGGACTAGCGGGAGCTCCTACAATGAGCAGTTCTTC,CAITTGTSGSSYNEQFF,TRBV10-3,TRBJ2-1,TRBD2,-
TGCGCCAGCAGCAGATGGACAGGGTCTTTGGGGAACACTGAAGCTTTCTTT,CASSRWTGSLGNTEAFF,TRBV5-1,TRBJ1-1,TRBD1,-
TGTGCCTGGAGTCCAACATGGGGGGGGACAGGATTTTCTCTTGCCCCTTATGGCTACACCTTC,CAWSPTWGGTGFSLAPYGYTF,TRBV30,TRBJ1-2,TRBD1,-
TGTGCTAGTGGCCCCAGCGGGAGGGCCACCACCGGGGAGCTGTTTTTT,CASGPSGRATTGELFF,TRBV12-5,TRBJ2-2,TRBD2,-